The clone carrying this T cell receptor (beta chain) was counted between two and nine times. The record originates from a study of human T cells and chemical hapten exposure. As to time point: patch test 1, 2 weeks after DPC sensitization. Noted treatment: therapeutic diphenylcyclopropenone sensitization with weekly scalp DPC. Ahead of applying each patch test, blood was sampled. Unique molecular identifiers were linked by the library to individual cDNA molecules. TCRdb fed the RACE reads into MiXCR, producing one record per CDR3 protein. This sample has roughly 98,000 distinct CDR3 sequences, with roughly an eighth found just once. CDR1 is SGHTA and CDR2 is FQGNSA in the germline V gene. Unmatched junction bases numbered 8, after V lost 4 bases and J lost 4 bases. The CDR3 runs to 16 residues.

The sample consisted of whole blood, taken in connection with sensitization to the hapten diphenylcyclopropenone (DPC). This TCR came from a woman in her thirties or forties with alopecia areata. Some clones in this sample may be carry-over from other donors' samples. The V call is TRBV7-2, the J call TRBJ2-1; 9 bases agree with TRBD1. The CDR3 bases are TGTGCCAGCAGCTCGACCGGGACAGGGTCATACAATGAGCAGTTCTTC. Its translation: CASSSTGTGSYNEQFF.